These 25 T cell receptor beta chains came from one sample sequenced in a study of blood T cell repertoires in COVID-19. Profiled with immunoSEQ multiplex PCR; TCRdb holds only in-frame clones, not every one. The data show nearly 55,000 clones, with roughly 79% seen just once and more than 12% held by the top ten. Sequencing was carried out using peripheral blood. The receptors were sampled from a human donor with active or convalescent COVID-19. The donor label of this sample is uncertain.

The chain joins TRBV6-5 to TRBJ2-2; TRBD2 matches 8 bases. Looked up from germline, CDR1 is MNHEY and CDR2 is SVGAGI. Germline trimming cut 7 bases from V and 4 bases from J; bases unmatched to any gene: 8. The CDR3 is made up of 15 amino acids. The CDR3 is CASTPGGRATGELFF. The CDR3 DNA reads TGTGCCAGCACCCCGGGAGGGAGGGCCACCGGGGAGCTGTTTTTT.

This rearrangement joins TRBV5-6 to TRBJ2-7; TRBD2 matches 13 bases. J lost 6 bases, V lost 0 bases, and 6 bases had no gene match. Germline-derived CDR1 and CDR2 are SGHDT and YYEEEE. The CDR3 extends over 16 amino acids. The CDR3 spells CASSLELAGGPIEQYF. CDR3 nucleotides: TGTGCCAGCAGCTTGGAACTAGCGGGAGGGCCGATCGAGCAGTACTTC.

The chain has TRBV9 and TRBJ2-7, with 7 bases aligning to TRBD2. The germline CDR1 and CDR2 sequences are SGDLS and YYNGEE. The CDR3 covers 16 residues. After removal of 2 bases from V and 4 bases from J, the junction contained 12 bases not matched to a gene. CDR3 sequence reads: CASSVSGSGTTYEQYF. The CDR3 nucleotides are TGTGCCAGCAGCGTTAGTGGGAGCGGGACCACTTACGAGCAGTACTTC. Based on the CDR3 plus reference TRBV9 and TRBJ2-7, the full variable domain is DSGVTQTPKHLITATGQRVTLRCSPRSGDLSVYWYQQSLDQGLQFLIQYYNGEERAKGNILERFSAQQFPDLHSELNLSSLELGDSALYFCASSVSGSGTTYEQYFGPGTRLTVT.

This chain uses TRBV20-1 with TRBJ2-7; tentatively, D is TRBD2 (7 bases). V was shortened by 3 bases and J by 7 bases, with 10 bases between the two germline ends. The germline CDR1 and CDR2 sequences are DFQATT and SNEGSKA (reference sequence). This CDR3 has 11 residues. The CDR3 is CSASEGGEQYF. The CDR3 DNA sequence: TGCAGTGCTAGCGAGGGGGGGGAGCAGTACTTC.

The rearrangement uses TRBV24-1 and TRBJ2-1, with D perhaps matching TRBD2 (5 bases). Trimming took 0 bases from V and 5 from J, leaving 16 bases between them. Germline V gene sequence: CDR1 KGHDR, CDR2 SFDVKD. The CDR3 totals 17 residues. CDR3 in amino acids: CATSDLSRRVSNNEQFF. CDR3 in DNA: TGTGCCACCAGTGATTTGAGCCGGCGGGTTAGCAACAATGAGCAGTTCTTC.

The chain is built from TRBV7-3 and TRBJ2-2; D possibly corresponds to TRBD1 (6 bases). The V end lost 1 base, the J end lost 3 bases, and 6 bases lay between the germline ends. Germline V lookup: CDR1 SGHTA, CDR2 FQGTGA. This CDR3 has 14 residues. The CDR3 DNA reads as TGTGCCAGCAGCTTAAACAGGGACACCGGGGAGCTGTTTTTT. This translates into CASSLNRDTGELFF.

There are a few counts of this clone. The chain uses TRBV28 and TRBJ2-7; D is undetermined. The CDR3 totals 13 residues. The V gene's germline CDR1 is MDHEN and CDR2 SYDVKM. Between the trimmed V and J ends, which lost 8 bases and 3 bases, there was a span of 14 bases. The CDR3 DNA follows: TGTGCCAGCCCGGGTCCGAATGGCTACGAGCAGTACTTC. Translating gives CASPGPNGYEQYF. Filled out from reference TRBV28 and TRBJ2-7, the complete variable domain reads DVKVTQSSRYLVKRTGEKVFLECVQDMDHENMFWYRQDPGLGLRLIYFSYDVKMKEKGDIPEGYSVSREKKERFSLILESASTNQTSMYLCASPGPNGYEQYFGPGTRLTVT.

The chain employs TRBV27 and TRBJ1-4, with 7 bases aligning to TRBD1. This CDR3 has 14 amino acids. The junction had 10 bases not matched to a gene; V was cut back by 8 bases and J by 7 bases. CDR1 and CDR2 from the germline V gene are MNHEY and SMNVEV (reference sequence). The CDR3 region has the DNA TGTGCCAGCGGAATAGGGGGCGCGGTTGAAAAACTGTTTTTT. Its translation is CASGIGGAVEKLFF.

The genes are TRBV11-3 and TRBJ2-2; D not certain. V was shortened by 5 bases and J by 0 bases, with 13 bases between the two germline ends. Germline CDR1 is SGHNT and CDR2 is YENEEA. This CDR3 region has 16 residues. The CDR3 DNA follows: TGTGCCAGCAGCCATACGTTTGGCTCGAACACCGGGGAGCTGTTTTTT. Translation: CASSHTFGSNTGELFF.

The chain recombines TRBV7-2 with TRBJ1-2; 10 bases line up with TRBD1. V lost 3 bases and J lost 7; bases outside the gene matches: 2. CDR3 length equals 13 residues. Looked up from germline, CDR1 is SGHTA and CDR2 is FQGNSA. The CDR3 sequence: CASSFGTGVGYTF. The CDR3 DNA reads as TGTGCCAGCAGCTTCGGGACAGGGGTTGGCTACACCTTC.

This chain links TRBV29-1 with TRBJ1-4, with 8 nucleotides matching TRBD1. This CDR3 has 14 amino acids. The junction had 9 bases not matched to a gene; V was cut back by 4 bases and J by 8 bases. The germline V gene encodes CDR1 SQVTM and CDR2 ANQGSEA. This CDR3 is CSVGGPRGHEKLFF. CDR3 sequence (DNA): TGCAGCGTTGGGGGCCCCAGGGGGCACGAAAAACTGTTTTTT.

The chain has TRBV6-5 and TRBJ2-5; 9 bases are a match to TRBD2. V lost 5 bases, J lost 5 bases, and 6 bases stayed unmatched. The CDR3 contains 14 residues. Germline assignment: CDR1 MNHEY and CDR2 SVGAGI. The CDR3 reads CASSTSGPRETQYF. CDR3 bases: TGTGCCAGCAGTACTAGCGGGCCTCGGGAGACCCAGTACTTC.

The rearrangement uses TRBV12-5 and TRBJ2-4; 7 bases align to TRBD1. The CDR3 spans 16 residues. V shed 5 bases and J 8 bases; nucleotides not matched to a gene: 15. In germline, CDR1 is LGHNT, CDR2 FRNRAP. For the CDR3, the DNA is TGTGCTAGTGGTCCACAGGGGACGCCGATGGGCCACATTCAGTACTTC. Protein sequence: CASGPQGTPMGHIQYF.

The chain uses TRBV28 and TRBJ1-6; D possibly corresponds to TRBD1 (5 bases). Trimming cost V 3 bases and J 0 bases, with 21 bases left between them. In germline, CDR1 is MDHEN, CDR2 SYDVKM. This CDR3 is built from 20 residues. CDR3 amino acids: CASSLVRGALKSSYNSPLHF. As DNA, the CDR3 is TGTGCCAGCAGTTTGGTAAGGGGCGCCCTCAAGAGCTCCTATAATTCACCCCTCCACTTT.

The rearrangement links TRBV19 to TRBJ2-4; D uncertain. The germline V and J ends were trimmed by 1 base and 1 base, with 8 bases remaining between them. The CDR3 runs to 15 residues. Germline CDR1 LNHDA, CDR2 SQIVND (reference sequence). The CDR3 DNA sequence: TGTGCCAGTAGTATAGCGGAGACGGCCAAAAACATTCAGTACTTC. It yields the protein CASSIAETAKNIQYF.

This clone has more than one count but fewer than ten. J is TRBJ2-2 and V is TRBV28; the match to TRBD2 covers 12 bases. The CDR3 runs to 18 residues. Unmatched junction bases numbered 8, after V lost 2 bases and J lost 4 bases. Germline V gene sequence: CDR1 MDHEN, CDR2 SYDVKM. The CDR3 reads CASSLSGLAGSPTGELFF. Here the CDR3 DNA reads TGTGCCAGCAGTTTAAGTGGACTAGCGGGAAGCCCCACCGGGGAGCTGTTTTTT.

CDR3 DNA: TGTGCCAGCTCAGCACAGCCGAACACTGAAGCTTTCTTT. Its translation: CASSAQPNTEAFF. The rearrangement joins TRBV19 to TRBJ1-1, with D unclear. This CDR3 is 13 amino acids long. V lost 9 bases and J 1 base, leaving 12 bases between the germline ends. Germline V gene data show CDR1 as LNHDA and CDR2 as SQIVND (reference sequence).

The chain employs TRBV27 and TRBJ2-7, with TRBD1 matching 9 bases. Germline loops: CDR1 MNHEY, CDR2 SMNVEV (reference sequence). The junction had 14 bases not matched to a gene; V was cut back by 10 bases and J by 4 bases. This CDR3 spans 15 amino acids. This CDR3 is CATRTGGTGFYEQYF. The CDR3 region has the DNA TGTGCCACCAGAACCGGCGGGACAGGGTTTTACGAGCAGTACTTC.

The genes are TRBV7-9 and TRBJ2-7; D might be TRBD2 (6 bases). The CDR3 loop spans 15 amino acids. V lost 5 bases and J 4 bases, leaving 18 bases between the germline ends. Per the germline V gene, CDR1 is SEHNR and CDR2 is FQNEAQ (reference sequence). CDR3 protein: CASSPPGGGTYEQYF. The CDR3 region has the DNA TGTGCCAGCAGCCCCCCCGGTGGGGGGACGTACGAGCAGTACTTC.

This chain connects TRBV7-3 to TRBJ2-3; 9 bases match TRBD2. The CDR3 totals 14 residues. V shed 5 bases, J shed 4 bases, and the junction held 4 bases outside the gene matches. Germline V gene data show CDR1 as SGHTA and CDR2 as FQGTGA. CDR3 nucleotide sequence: TGTGCCAGCAGCCTGGGACTAGCAGCAGATACGCAGTATTTT. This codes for CASSLGLAADTQYF.

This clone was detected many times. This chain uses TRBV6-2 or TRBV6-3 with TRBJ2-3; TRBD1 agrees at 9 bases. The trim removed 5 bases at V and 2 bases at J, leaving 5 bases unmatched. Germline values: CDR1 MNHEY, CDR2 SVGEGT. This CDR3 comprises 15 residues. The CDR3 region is CASSTTGGVTDTQYF. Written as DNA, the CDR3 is TGTGCCAGCAGTACGACAGGGGGGGTCACAGATACGCAGTATTTT.

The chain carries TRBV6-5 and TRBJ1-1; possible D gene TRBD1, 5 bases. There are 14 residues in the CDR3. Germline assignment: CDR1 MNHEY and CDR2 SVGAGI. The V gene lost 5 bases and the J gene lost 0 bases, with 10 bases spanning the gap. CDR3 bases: TGTGCCAGCAGTAACGACAGACTGAACACTGAAGCTTTCTTT. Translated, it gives CASSNDRLNTEAFF.

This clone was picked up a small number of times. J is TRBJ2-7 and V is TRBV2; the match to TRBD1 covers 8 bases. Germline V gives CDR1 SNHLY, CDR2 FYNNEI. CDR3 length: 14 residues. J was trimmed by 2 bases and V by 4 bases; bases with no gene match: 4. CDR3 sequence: CASSGQGAAYEQYF. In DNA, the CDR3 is TGTGCCAGCAGTGGGCAGGGGGCCGCCTACGAGCAGTACTTC. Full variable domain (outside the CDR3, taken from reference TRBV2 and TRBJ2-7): EPEVTQTPSHQVTQMGQEVILRCVPISNHLYFYWYRQILGQKVEFLVSFYNNEISEKSEIFDDQFSVERPDGSNFTLKIRSTKLEDSAMYFCASSGQGAAYEQYFGPGTRLTVT.

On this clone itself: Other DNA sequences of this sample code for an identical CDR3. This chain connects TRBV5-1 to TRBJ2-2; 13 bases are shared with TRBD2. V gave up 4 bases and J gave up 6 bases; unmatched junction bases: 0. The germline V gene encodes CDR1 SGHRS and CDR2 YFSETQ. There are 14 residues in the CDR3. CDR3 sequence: CASSGTSGAGELFF. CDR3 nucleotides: TGCGCCAGCAGCGGGACTAGCGGGGCCGGGGAGCTGTTTTTT.

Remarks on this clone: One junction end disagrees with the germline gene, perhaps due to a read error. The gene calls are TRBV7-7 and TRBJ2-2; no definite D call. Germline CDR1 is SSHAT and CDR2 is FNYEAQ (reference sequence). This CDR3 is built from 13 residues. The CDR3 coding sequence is TGTGCTAGCAGCCGCGGGAACACCGGGGAGCTGTTTTTT. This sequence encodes CASSRGNTGELFF.